Listed below are T cell receptor beta chains from one sample, sequenced in a study of T cell changes during pregnancy in multiple sclerosis. The protocol was immunoSEQ multiplex PCR, while the TCRdb copy is restricted to in-frame clones and leaves out a portion. The sample gives roughly 88,000 clones, more than 85% of which show up once; 1.5% is in the top ten. Sequenced material: peripheral blood, taken in the first trimester of pregnancy. Receptor source: a female donor with multiple sclerosis, enrolled in a pregnancy study. CDR3s include the opening cysteine and the closing phenylalanine or tryptophan. D genes are given only for firm matches. The size of a clone is reported for some rows only, either as once, few or many, or as a class for expanded clones.

V: TRBV5-1; J: TRBJ1-2; D: NA; length: 14; size: once; CDR3: CASSFVVGGNGYTF; DNA: TGCGCCAGCAGCTTCGTAGTCGGGGGAAATGGCTACACCTTC
V: TRBV5-1; J: TRBJ1-1; D: NA; length: 14; size: NA; CDR3: CASSFQGGNTEAFF; DNA: TGCGCCAGCAGCTTCCAGGGTGGCAACACTGAAGCTTTCTTT
V: TRBV6-5; J: TRBJ1-4; D: NA; length: 14; size: NA; CDR3: CASSPEFGGEKLFF; DNA: TGTGCCAGCAGTCCTGAATTTGGCGGTGAAAAACTGTTTTTT
V: TRBV27; J: TRBJ2-2; D: NA; length: 18; size: NA; CDR3: CASSLGTSGFGPHGELFF; DNA: TGTGCCAGCAGTTTAGGAACGTCGGGGTTCGGTCCCCACGGGGAGCTGTTTTTT
V: TRBV7-8; J: TRBJ2-1; D: TRBD2; length: 14; size: NA; CDR3: CASNLRVAGHEQFF; DNA: TGTGCCAGCAACCTTCGGGTAGCGGGGCATGAGCAGTTCTTC
V: TRBV7-9; J: TRBJ2-7; D: TRBD1; length: 16; size: NA; CDR3: CASSERRDRESYEQYF; DNA: TGTGCCAGCAGCGAGCGCCGGGACAGGGAGTCCTACGAGCAGTACTTC
V: TRBV7-8; J: TRBJ2-1; D: TRBD1; length: 15; size: NA; CDR3: CASSSGTASYNEQFF; DNA: TGTGCCAGCAGCTCCGGGACAGCCTCCTACAATGAGCAGTTCTTC
V: TRBV5-1; J: TRBJ2-5; D: TRBD1; length: 16; size: NA; CDR3: CASSFLPGQGKETQYF; DNA: TGCGCCAGCAGCTTCCTCCCGGGACAGGGTAAAGAGACCCAGTACTTC
V: TRBV19; J: TRBJ2-1; D: NA; length: 13; size: NA; CDR3: CASRVGGDGEQFF; DNA: TGTGCCAGCCGCGTCGGAGGGGACGGTGAGCAGTTCTTC
V: TRBV7-8; J: TRBJ1-1; D: NA; length: 14; size: NA; CDR3: CASSLTYQNTEAFF; DNA: TGTGCCAGCAGCTTAACTTATCAGAACACTGAAGCTTTCTTT
V: TRBV6-1; J: TRBJ2-1; D: NA; length: 13; size: NA; CDR3: CASRAERGNEQFF; DNA: TGTGCCAGCAGGGCTGAGAGGGGGAATGAGCAGTTCTTC
V: TRBV2; J: TRBJ2-7; D: TRBD1; length: 12; size: many; CDR3: CASTQGAYEQYF; DNA: TGTGCCAGCACGCAGGGGGCCTACGAGCAGTACTTC
V: TRBV28; J: TRBJ1-2; D: NA; length: 13; size: NA; CDR3: CASSLERLGGYTF; DNA: TGTGCCAGCAGTTTAGAGCGGTTGGGCGGCTACACCTTC
V: TRBV11-2; J: TRBJ1-1; D: NA; length: 14; size: NA; CDR3: CASSSLREVTEAFF; DNA: TGTGCCAGCAGCTCTCTGCGGGAGGTCACTGAAGCTTTCTTT
V: TRBV7-9; J: TRBJ2-7; D: NA; length: 15; size: NA; CDR3: CASSITGGARYEQYF; DNA: TGTGCCAGCAGCATAACTGGGGGGGCACGCTACGAGCAGTACTTC
V: TRBV6-5; J: TRBJ1-1; D: TRBD1; length: 15; size: NA; CDR3: CASSYQGAPGTEAFF; DNA: TGTGCCAGCAGTTATCAGGGGGCGCCGGGCACTGAAGCTTTCTTT
V: TRBV5-8; J: TRBJ2-7; D: NA; length: 15; size: once; CDR3: CASSLAGGAAYEQYF; DNA: TGTGCCAGCAGCTTGGCGGGTGGGGCCGCCTACGAGCAGTACTTC
V: TRBV7-9; J: TRBJ2-7; D: TRBD1; length: 16; size: NA; CDR3: CASSLAQGTGLNEQYF; DNA: TGTGCCAGCAGCTTAGCGCAGGGGACAGGGCTCAACGAGCAGTACTTC
V: TRBV29-1; J: TRBJ2-3; D: NA; length: 11; size: NA; CDR3: CSVADTDTQYF; DNA: TGCAGCGTGGCGGACACAGATACGCAGTATTTT
V: TRBV5-1; J: TRBJ2-2; D: NA; length: 13; size: NA; CDR3: CASSFSGSGELFF; DNA: TGCGCCAGCAGCTTTAGCGGATCCGGGGAGCTGTTTTTT
V: TRBV2; J: TRBJ2-1; D: NA; length: 17; size: NA; CDR3: CASNSPTGASDYNEQFF; DNA: TGTGCCAGCAACTCCCCAACCGGGGCTAGCGACTACAATGAGCAGTTCTTC
V: TRBV7-9; J: TRBJ1-5; D: TRBD1; length: 15; size: NA; CDR3: CASSPIRGSNQPQHF; DNA: TGTGCCAGCAGCCCGATCAGGGGGAGCAATCAGCCCCAGCATTTT
V: TRBV11-2; J: TRBJ2-7; D: TRBD1; length: 15; size: NA; CDR3: CASSLFRTGAYEQYF; DNA: TGTGCCAGCAGCTTATTTCGGACAGGGGCCTACGAGCAGTACTTC
V: TRBV5-4; J: TRBJ2-7; D: NA; length: 14; size: NA; CDR3: CASSLVGDHYEQYF; DNA: TGTGCCAGCAGCTTGGTTGGAGACCACTACGAGCAGTACTTC
V: TRBV28; J: TRBJ2-3; D: NA; length: 12; size: NA; CDR3: CATEASTDTQYF; DNA: TGTGCCACCGAAGCTAGCACAGATACGCAGTATTTT
V: TRBV25-1; J: TRBJ2-6; D: TRBD2; length: 18; size: NA; CDR3: CASSEPARGERGANVLTF; DNA: TGTGCCAGCAGTGAACCCGCCCGGGGGGAAAGAGGGGCCAACGTCCTGACTTTC
V: TRBV29-1; J: TRBJ2-1; D: NA; length: 12; size: NA; CDR3: CSVDPSYNEQFF; DNA: TGCAGCGTTGATCCTTCTTACAATGAGCAGTTCTTC
V: TRBV14; J: TRBJ2-1; D: NA; length: 21; size: NA; CDR3: CASSRRTVVGPTSRSYNEQFF; DNA: TGTGCCAGCAGCCGCAGGACAGTCGTTGGGCCGACATCCCGCTCCTACAATGAGCAGTTCTTC
V: TRBV4-2; J: TRBJ2-7; D: TRBD1; length: 16; size: NA; CDR3: CASSPPPTGGYYEQYF; DNA: TGTGCCAGCAGCCCCCCCCCGACAGGGGGCTACTACGAGCAGTACTTC
V: TRBV4-1; J: TRBJ2-3; D: TRBD2; length: 17; size: once; CDR3: CASSQDRGGSSTDTQYF; DNA: TGCGCCAGCAGCCAAGATCGAGGCGGGAGTAGCACAGATACGCAGTATTTT
V: TRBV14; J: TRBJ1-2; D: TRBD1; length: 18; size: NA; CDR3: CASSHIPGQGARDYGYTF; DNA: TGTGCCAGCAGCCATATTCCGGGACAGGGGGCAAGAGACTATGGCTACACCTTC
V: TRBV5-1; J: TRBJ2-7; D: TRBD1; length: 15; size: NA; CDR3: CASSLAGGTYYEQYF; DNA: TGCGCCAGCAGCTTGGCAGGGGGCACCTACTACGAGCAGTACTTC
V: TRBV5-1; J: TRBJ1-3; D: NA; length: 15; size: once; CDR3: CASSLDSGVGNTIYF; DNA: TGCGCCAGCAGCTTGGATTCGGGAGTCGGAAACACCATATATTTT
V: TRBV27; J: TRBJ2-1; D: TRBD2; length: 16; size: NA; CDR3: CASSPLLAGGTNEQFF; DNA: TGTGCCAGCAGTCCCCTTCTAGCGGGAGGGACCAATGAGCAGTTCTTC
V: TRBV5-1; J: TRBJ2-3; D: NA; length: 13; size: once; CDR3: CASSPTVTDTQYF; DNA: TGCGCCAGCAGCCCCACTGTCACAGATACGCAGTATTTT
V: TRBV27; J: TRBJ2-7; D: NA; length: 15; size: NA; CDR3: CASSWGEALSYEQYF; DNA: TGTGCCAGCAGTTGGGGGGAGGCCCTCTCCTACGAGCAGTACTTC
V: TRBV19; J: TRBJ1-2; D: TRBD1; length: 12; size: NA; CDR3: CASGQGASGYTF; DNA: TGTGCCAGTGGACAGGGGGCGTCGGGCTACACCTTC
V: TRBV11-2; J: TRBJ2-1; D: TRBD2; length: 16; size: NA; CDR3: CASSARDYPTYHEQFF; DNA: TGTGCCAGCAGCGCCCGGGACTACCCCACGTACCATGAGCAGTTCTTC
V: TRBV19; J: TRBJ1-2; D: NA; length: 12; size: NA; CDR3: CAKGQFNYGYTF; DNA: TGTGCCAAAGGACAGTTTAACTATGGCTACACCTTC
V: TRBV5-1; J: TRBJ2-3; D: TRBD2; length: 20; size: NA; CDR3: CASSLAGGLADITSTDTQYF; DNA: TGCGCCAGCAGCTTGGCCGGTGGCCTAGCGGATATAACTAGCACAGATACGCAGTATTTT
V: TRBV19; J: TRBJ2-1; D: NA; length: 12; size: NA; CDR3: CASSTGSREQFF; DNA: TGTGCCAGTAGCACAGGGTCACGAGAGCAGTTCTTC
V: TRBV5-1; J: TRBJ2-5; D: NA; length: 16; size: NA; CDR3: CASSKGTGRGVETQYF; DNA: TGCGCCAGCAGCAAGGGGACGGGCAGGGGTGTTGAGACCCAGTACTTC
V: TRBV6-5; J: TRBJ2-3; D: TRBD2; length: 15; size: NA; CDR3: CASSYNIAGVDTQYF; DNA: TGTGCCAGCAGTTACAATATAGCGGGAGTAGATACGCAGTATTTT
V: TRBV15; J: TRBJ1-1; D: TRBD1; length: 14; size: NA; CDR3: CATSNTGGGTEAFF; DNA: TGTGCCACCAGCAATACAGGGGGAGGCACTGAAGCTTTCTTT
V: TRBV9; J: TRBJ2-1; D: NA; length: 15; size: NA; CDR3: CASSVLGSSYNEQFF; DNA: TGTGCCAGCAGCGTACTCGGGAGCTCCTACAATGAGCAGTTCTTC
V: TRBV30; J: TRBJ2-1; D: TRBD2; length: 17; size: NA; CDR3: CAWSVFASGRSVDEQFF; DNA: TGTGCCTGGAGTGTGTTTGCTAGCGGGAGGTCTGTAGATGAGCAGTTCTTC
V: TRBV29-1; J: TRBJ2-7; D: NA; length: 14; size: NA; CDR3: CSVGELKSSYEQYF; DNA: TGCAGCGTTGGAGAACTTAAGAGCTCCTACGAGCAGTACTTC
V: TRBV5-4; J: TRBJ1-2; D: TRBD1; length: 15; size: NA; CDR3: CASSLGTVPNYGYTF; DNA: TGTGCCAGCAGCCTCGGGACAGTCCCTAACTATGGCTACACCTTC
V: TRBV30; J: TRBJ2-5; D: TRBD2; length: 11; size: NA; CDR3: CAWSGGGTQYF; DNA: TGTGCCTGGAGTGGGGGGGGGACCCAGTACTTC
V: TRBV5-4; J: TRBJ2-7; D: TRBD2; length: 17; size: once; CDR3: CASSLRTLAGVSYEQYF; DNA: TGTGCCAGCAGCTTGCGGACCCTAGCGGGAGTCTCCTACGAGCAGTACTTC
V: TRBV30; J: TRBJ1-3; D: NA; length: 14; size: once; CDR3: CAWSVRGTGNTIYF; DNA: TGTGCCTGGAGTGTCAGGGGAACCGGAAACACCATATATTTT
V: TRBV29-1; J: TRBJ2-5; D: NA; length: 12; size: NA; CDR3: CSVAQGQETQYF; DNA: TGCAGCGTTGCGCAGGGCCAAGAGACCCAGTACTTC
V: TRBV27; J: TRBJ1-5; D: NA; length: 13; size: NA; CDR3: CASSSSWGQPQHF; DNA: TGTGCCAGCAGTTCCTCCTGGGGCCAGCCCCAGCATTTT
V: TRBV6-5; J: TRBJ2-1; D: TRBD1; length: 15; size: once; CDR3: CASSWTGGARNEQFF; DNA: TGTGCCAGCAGTTGGACAGGGGGCGCCCGCAATGAGCAGTTCTTC
V: TRBV10-3; J: TRBJ1-4; D: NA; length: 15; size: NA; CDR3: CAISESGGAEEKLFF; DNA: TGTGCCATCAGTGAGTCGGGAGGAGCCGAGGAAAAACTGTTTTTT